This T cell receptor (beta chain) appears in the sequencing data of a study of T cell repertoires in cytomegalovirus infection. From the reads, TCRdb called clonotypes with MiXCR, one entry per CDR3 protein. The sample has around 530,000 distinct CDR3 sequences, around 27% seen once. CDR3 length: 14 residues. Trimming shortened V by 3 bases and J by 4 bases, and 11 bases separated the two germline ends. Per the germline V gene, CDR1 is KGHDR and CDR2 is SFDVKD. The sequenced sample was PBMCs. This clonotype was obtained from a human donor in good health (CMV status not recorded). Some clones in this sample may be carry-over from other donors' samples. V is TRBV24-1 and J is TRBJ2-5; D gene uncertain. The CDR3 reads CATSDPRGSETQYF. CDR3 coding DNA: TGTGCCACCAGTGATCCTCGAGGTTCAGAGACCCAGTACTTC.